This entry lists 21 T cell receptor beta chains sequenced from one sample in a study of OX40 agonist ivuxolimab in advanced cancers. The data were produced by immunoSEQ multiplex PCR, yet TCRdb's version contains in-frame clones alone and is incomplete. The sample has about 3,500 clones; around 90% are singletons. Sequenced here: CD4+ or CD8+ T cells sorted from blood, sampled in a trial of the OX40 agonist ivuxolimab. The receptors shown here come from an adult with an advanced solid tumor such as melanoma, head and neck, liver or kidney cancer.

This clone was counted a single time. This chain connects TRBV5-7 to TRBJ2-6; 9 positions match TRBD1. TRBV5-7 is an open reading frame whose function is uncertain. The CDR3 covers 17 residues. The V gene end was trimmed by 4 bases and the J gene end by 2 bases; junction bases not matched to a gene: 7. CDR3 in amino acids: CASSPEDRGAGANVLTF. The CDR3 nucleotides are TGTGCCAGCAGCCCGGAGGACAGGGGTGCTGGGGCCAACGTCCTGACTTTC.

A few counts support this clone. The chain carries TRBV12-5 and TRBJ2-7; 11 bases fit TRBD2. Germline trimming cut 2 bases from V and 3 bases from J; bases unmatched to any gene: 6. The CDR3 has 16 amino acids. Germline V CDR1 and CDR2: LGHNT, FRNRAP. CDR3 sequence reads: CASGLLAGGQDYEQYF. CDR3 bases: TGTGCTAGTGGTTTGCTAGCGGGGGGACAAGACTACGAGCAGTACTTC.

J is TRBJ1-5 and V is TRBV28, with 8 nucleotides matching TRBD1. Germline V lookup: CDR1 MDHEN, CDR2 SYDVKM. Trimming cost V 5 bases and J 5 bases; bases outside gene matches: 11. This CDR3 has 16 amino acids. CDR3 in amino acids: CASSPSYRGVDQPQHF. CDR3 DNA: TGTGCCAGCAGTCCCTCCTACAGGGGGGTGGATCAGCCCCAGCATTTT.

The gene calls are TRBV7-8 and TRBJ1-5; no clear D. Germline lookup yields CDR1 SGHVS and CDR2 FQNEAQ. The V end lost 5 bases, the J end lost 4 bases, and 6 bases lay between the germline ends. CDR3 length equals 12 residues. The CDR3 reads CASSPLNQPQHF. CDR3 DNA sequence: TGTGCCAGCAGCCCATTGAATCAGCCCCAGCATTTT.

CDR3 in amino acids: CAWSVGGWGQGTLNYGYTF. The CDR3 DNA reads TGTGCCTGGAGTGTAGGGGGGTGGGGACAGGGGACTTTAAACTATGGCTACACCTTC. V and J are TRBV30 and TRBJ1-2, with TRBD1 matching over 10 bases. CDR1 and CDR2 (germline): GTSNPN, SVGIG (reference sequence). V lost 0 bases and J lost 2; bases outside the gene matches: 15. The CDR3 spans 19 residues.

CDR3 coding DNA: TGCGCCAGCAGCCAAGAGGGTAGGGGAGGTATAGATACGCAGTATTTT. Amino acids: CASSQEGRGGIDTQYF. The chain has TRBV4-3 and TRBJ2-3, with TRBD2 as a possible D gene (6 bases). V was cut by 0 bases and J by 5 bases, with 15 bases left in between. From germline, CDR1 is LGHNA and CDR2 YSLEER. The CDR3 runs to 16 residues.

The chain has TRBV5-6 and TRBJ1-6; 7 bases line up with TRBD1. Germline V gives CDR1 SGHDT, CDR2 YYEEEE. Germline trimming cut 3 bases from V and 0 bases from J; bases unmatched to any gene: 6. The CDR3 consists of 17 residues. The CDR3 loop is CASSSLGGSSYNSPLHF. The CDR3 DNA reads as TGTGCCAGCAGCTCCCTAGGGGGCAGCTCCTATAATTCACCCCTCCACTTT.

The gene calls are TRBV18 and TRBJ2-7; D remains unclear. The CDR3 spans 14 residues. Trimming left V 6 bases short and J 3 bases short, with 15 bases between. The germline CDR1 and CDR2 sequences are KGHSH and LQKENI. The CDR3 sequence is CASSPDNDYYEQYF. In DNA form, the CDR3 reads TGTGCCAGCTCCCCGGATAACGATTACTACGAGCAGTACTTC.

The genes are TRBV9 and TRBJ2-3; weak D call: TRBD1 (5 bases). Trimming removed 2 bases from V and 2 bases from J, with 6 bases in between. There are 13 residues in the CDR3. The germline CDR1 and CDR2 sequences are SGDLS and YYNGEE. CDR3 DNA sequence: TGTGCCAGCAGCGTGACAGTCACAGATACGCAGTATTTT. Translation gives CASSVTVTDTQYF.

The J gene is TRBJ1-2, the V gene TRBV5-6; 8 positions agree with TRBD1. CDR3 size: 14 residues. Germline trimming cut 4 bases from V and 2 bases from J; bases unmatched to any gene: 4. Looked up from germline, CDR1 is SGHDT and CDR2 is YYEEEE. CDR3 in amino acids: CASSPTGANYGYTF. The CDR3 DNA sequence: TGTGCCAGCAGCCCGACAGGGGCGAACTATGGCTACACCTTC.

The V and J genes are TRBV10-2 and TRBJ2-1; no definite D call. The ends were cut back, 7 bases at V and 9 bases at J, with 10 bases in the middle. The V gene's germline CDR1 is WSHSY and CDR2 SAAADI. The CDR3 runs 11 residues. CDR3 protein: CASMVRGEQFF. DNA for the CDR3: TGCGCCAGCATGGTCCGTGGTGAGCAGTTCTTC.

J is TRBJ1-4 and V is TRBV5-1, with a tentative D call TRBD1 (6 bases). Deletions cut 4 bases from V and 7 bases from J, with 14 bases between. The CDR3 loop spans 14 amino acids. Germline CDR1 reads SGHRS; CDR2 reads YFSETQ. CDR3 region: CASSTRGVPEKLFF. The CDR3, as DNA: TGCGCCAGCAGCACCAGGGGTGTTCCTGAAAAACTGTTTTTT.

V and J are TRBV6-5 and TRBJ1-5, with a possible D match to TRBD1 (5 bases). Germline V gene lookup returns CDR1 MNHEY and CDR2 SVGAGI. V lost 6 bases and J lost 4, with 16 bases in between. The CDR3 has 15 residues. CDR3 amino acids: CASSPRQNSNQPQHF. CDR3 sequence (DNA): TGTGCCAGCAGCCCACGACAGAATAGTAATCAGCCCCAGCATTTT.

The chain couples TRBV10-3 to TRBJ2-3; 9 nucleotides line up with TRBD2. This CDR3 spans 15 amino acids. Germline CDR1 and CDR2: ENHRY and SYGVKD. The V and J ends lost 4 bases and 6 bases, in that order; junction bases with no gene match: 8. Here the CDR3 reads CAISGGSGGSDTQYF. The CDR3 nucleotides are TGTGCCATCAGTGGGGGTAGCGGGGGATCCGATACGCAGTATTTT.

The CDR3 DNA reads TGTGCCTGGGATCCCGGGAGGACGAACACTGAAGCTTTCTTT. This codes for CAWDPGRTNTEAFF. The chain employs TRBV30 and TRBJ1-1, with no clear D. Deletions cut 5 bases from V and 1 base from J, with 14 bases between. This CDR3 is built from 14 residues. Germline CDR1 GTSNPN, CDR2 SVGIG (reference sequence).

The table lists this clone with a few counts. The rearrangement links TRBV4-3 to TRBJ2-3, with 7 nucleotides matching TRBD2. V shed 1 base, J shed 2 bases, and the junction held 3 bases outside the gene matches. The germline gives CDR1 LGHNA, CDR2 YSLEER. CDR3 length: 15 residues. The CDR3 sequence is CASSQGGGYTDTQYF. The CDR3 coding sequence is TGCGCCAGCAGCCAAGGCGGGGGTTACACAGATACGCAGTATTTT.

The chain has TRBV5-4 and TRBJ2-5, with 9 bases lining up with TRBD1. The J segment lost 4 bases and the V segment lost 5 bases, leaving 6 bases of the junction unmatched. CDR1 is SGHNT and CDR2 is YYREEE in the germline V gene (reference sequence). There are 14 residues in the CDR3. The CDR3 loop reads CASSIQGAGETQYF. The CDR3 bases are TGTGCCAGCAGTATACAGGGGGCGGGAGAGACCCAGTACTTC.

The rearrangement joins TRBV6-6 to TRBJ2-5, with 10 nucleotides matching TRBD2. Germline trimming cut 5 bases from V and 4 bases from J; bases unmatched to any gene: 7. This CDR3 has 15 residues. The germline CDR1 and CDR2 sequences are MNHNY and SVGAGI (reference sequence). Here the CDR3 reads CASSRPTSGAETQYF. DNA for the CDR3: TGTGCCAGCAGTAGGCCTACTAGCGGGGCAGAGACCCAGTACTTC.

CDR3 residues: CAWSVRDTEAFF. The CDR3 coding sequence is TGTGCCTGGAGTGTACGGGACACTGAAGCTTTCTTT. The chain is built from TRBV30 and TRBJ1-1, with D unresolved. The CDR3 consists of 12 residues. Trimming cost V 0 bases and J 3 bases, with 5 bases left between them. Germline CDR1 GTSNPN, CDR2 SVGIG (reference sequence).

This clone was seen once. The chain joins TRBV6-5 to TRBJ1-6, with 8 bases matching TRBD1. Germline V gene data show CDR1 as MNHEY and CDR2 as SVGAGI. This CDR3 contains 15 residues. V shed 5 bases and J 8 bases; nucleotides not matched to a gene: 8. CDR3 in amino acids: CASSTRTGFDSPLHF. Written as DNA, the CDR3 is TGTGCCAGCAGTACCCGGACAGGGTTTGATTCACCCCTCCACTTT.

The chain couples TRBV9 to TRBJ2-3; possibly TRBD2 for D (6 bases). Per germline, CDR1 SGDLS and CDR2 YYNGEE. V was cut by 0 bases and J by 0 bases, with 8 bases left in between. There are 15 residues in the CDR3. The CDR3 region is CASSVGGVSTDTQYF. The CDR3 nucleotides are TGTGCCAGCAGCGTAGGGGGGGTAAGCACAGATACGCAGTATTTT.